This T cell receptor (beta chain) was profiled in a study of blood T cells in healthy people across ages. Primers used in a second PCR of roughly 6 to 11 cycles were a sample-barcoded 5' primer and a J-beta primer mix. Sequencing recovered at least 2.5 million CDR3-containing paired-end reads from each sample. TCRdb re-analysed the 5' RACE reads in MiXCR, keeping a single row per CDR3 protein. The sample holds roughly 1.4 million distinct CDR3 sequences; 55% to 75% are singletons and the top ten take 6.5% to 8%. This CDR3 has 18 residues. Deletions cut 1 base from V and 0 bases from J, with 20 bases between. CDR1 is DFQATT, CDR2 SNEGSKA, per germline (reference sequence).

This clonotype was obtained from a man between 18 and 29 years old in good health. The source material was blood. The chain uses TRBV20-1 and TRBJ2-3, with D possibly TRBD1 on 6 matching bases. CDR3 nucleotide sequence: TGCAGTGCTAGAGCAAAGGGGGTCAGCGACCCTAGCACAGATACGCAGTATTTT. Translating it yields CSARAKGVSDPSTDTQYF.